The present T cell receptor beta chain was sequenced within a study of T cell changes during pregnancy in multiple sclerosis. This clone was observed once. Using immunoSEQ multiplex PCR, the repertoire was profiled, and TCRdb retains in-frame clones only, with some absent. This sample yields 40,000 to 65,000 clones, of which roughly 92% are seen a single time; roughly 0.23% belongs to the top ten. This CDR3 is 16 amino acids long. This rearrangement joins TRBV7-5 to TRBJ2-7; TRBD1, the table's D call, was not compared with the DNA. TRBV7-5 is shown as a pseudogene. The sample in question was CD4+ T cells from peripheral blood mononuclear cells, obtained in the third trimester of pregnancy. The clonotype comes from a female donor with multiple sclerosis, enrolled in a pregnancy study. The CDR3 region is CVRSLAYTGCGYEQYF. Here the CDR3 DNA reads TGTGTCAGAAGCTTAGCGTACACAGGGTGCGGCTACGAGCAGTACTTC.